A single sample is the source of the 6 T cell receptor beta chains below, sequenced in a study of shared clonotypes between healthy human individuals. CD8 cells regarded as naive lacked CD45RO, were positively chosen for CCR7, and omitted terminally differentiated effector memory CD45RA+ cells. Libraries were prepared by immunoSEQ multiplex PCR; TCRdb keeps only in-frame clonotypes and omits some of them. The sample lists about 680,000 clones, 92% occurring once. Specimen: naive CD8+ T cells sorted from blood. The source of these receptors is a man aged 25-45 years in good health.

This clone has just one count. The chain combines TRBV28 with TRBJ2-7; D is ambiguous. Germline V gives CDR1 MDHEN, CDR2 SYDVKM. V dropped 6 bases and J dropped 4 bases, with 16 bases sitting between them. The CDR3 runs 14 residues. CDR3 protein: CASRPSVTRYEQYF. The CDR3 nucleotides read TGTGCCAGCAGACCGTCAGTTACGCGGTACGAGCAGTACTTC.

The chain has TRBV29-1 and TRBJ1-4; 8 positions match TRBD1. V gave up 0 bases and J gave up 8 bases; unmatched junction bases: 5. The CDR3 runs 14 residues. CDR1 and CDR2 from the germline V gene are SQVTM and ANQGSEA. For the CDR3, the DNA is TGCAGCGTTGAAGAGACAGGGGAGGGCGAAAAACTGTTTTTT. Translated, it gives CSVEETGEGEKLFF.

The DNA for the CDR3 is TGCGCCAGCAGCCAAGGGGGGGGCTTAACTGAAGCTTTCTTT. The encoded protein is CASSQGGGLTEAFF. The genes are TRBV4-1 and TRBJ1-1; possibly TRBD1 for D (6 bases). Germline CDR1 is MGHRA and CDR2 is YSYEKL. V dropped 1 base and J dropped 5 bases, with 11 bases sitting between them. The CDR3 has 14 residues.

V usage is TRBV9 and J usage is TRBJ1-3; D perhaps matches TRBD1 (5 bases). Per the germline V gene, CDR1 is SGDLS and CDR2 is YYNGEE. V was trimmed by 0 bases and J by 0 bases, leaving 19 bases between them. The CDR3 loop spans 19 amino acids. The CDR3 DNA reads TGTGCCAGCAGCGTAGTCCCCCTGGGGCAGCCCTTCTCTGGAAACACCATATATTTT. Its protein is CASSVVPLGQPFSGNTIYF.

The chain combines TRBV2 with TRBJ2-7; 9 bases are a match to TRBD1. With 4 bases clipped from V and 5 bases from J, the junction kept 6 bases outside the gene matches. The CDR3 covers 14 residues. Germline loops: CDR1 SNHLY, CDR2 FYNNEI. The CDR3 is CASSGTGGADEQYF. The CDR3 DNA reads as TGTGCCAGCAGTGGCACAGGGGGCGCGGACGAGCAGTACTTC.

In DNA, the CDR3 is TGTGCCAGCAGTAAAGGGCCTCAGGGGGGCACAGATACGCAGTATTTT. This sequence encodes CASSKGPQGGTDTQYF. This chain links TRBV11-3 with TRBJ2-3; 7 bases are shared with TRBD1. The V gene's germline CDR1 is SGHNT and CDR2 YENEEA. V shed 6 bases and J 1 base; nucleotides not matched to a gene: 10. The CDR3 is 16 residues long.